This T cell receptor beta chain was sequenced in a study of lymphopenia after photon versus proton radiotherapy. About this clone: Its antigen is as yet unknown.

The study, taken as a whole, reports: After the lymphocyte nadir, photon-treated repertoires showed oligoclonal expansion, especially of CD8+ Temra cells. Post-nadir TCR diversity decline inversely tracked overall survival among those who died. Proton therapy kept repertoires fairly stable, unlike photons, which gained effector/memory cells.

Profiling relied on immunoSEQ multiplex PCR, and the TCRdb table lists in-frame clones only, not all of them. The sample shows tens of thousands of clones, 80% to 90% of them seen only once. The TCR originated in a man older than 75 with esophageal cancer. The specimen comprised peripheral blood, sampled from a patient treated with proton-based radiotherapy.

The CDR3 spells CASSYQGAAETQYF. The CDR3 nucleotides read TGTGCCAGCAGTTACCAGGGGGCGGCGGAGACCCAGTACTTC. The V call is TRBV6-5, the J call TRBJ2-5; 8 bases line up with TRBD1. This CDR3 comprises 14 residues. CDR1 and CDR2 (germline): MNHEY, SVGAGI. Trimming took 2 bases from V and 5 from J; bases not matched to a gene: 4.